One sample yielded the 27 T cell receptor beta chains listed below, sequenced in a study of blood T cell repertoires in COVID-19. Method: immunoSEQ multiplex PCR; TCRdb's copy keeps in-frame clones and lacks some. The sample shows roughly 100,000 clones, 81% of them seen only once. Specimen: peripheral blood. Receptors were obtained from a man aged 80 or over with acute or convalescent COVID-19.

The chain recombines TRBV6-5 with TRBJ2-1; 7 bases fit TRBD1. The trim removed 10 bases at V and 4 bases at J, leaving 13 bases unmatched. The CDR3 sequence is 15 residues long. CDR1 and CDR2 (germline): MNHEY, SVGAGI. The CDR3 DNA sequence: TGTGCCACCCAAGTCGACAGGGTGGGGTACAATGAGCAGTTCTTC. It specifies CATQVDRVGYNEQFF.

The CDR3 coding sequence is TGTGCCAGCAGTGGGCAATATGGCTACACCTTC. Protein: CASSGQYGYTF. V and J are TRBV6-6 and TRBJ1-2; no clear D gene. Germline-derived CDR1 and CDR2 are MNHNY and SVGAGI (reference sequence). This CDR3 has 11 amino acids. V was trimmed by 5 bases and J by 5 bases, leaving 6 bases between them.

The CDR3 loop reads CASSKNRAPYGYTF. The CDR3 region has the DNA TGTGCCAGCAGCAAAAACAGAGCCCCTTATGGCTACACCTTC. The J gene is TRBJ1-2, the V gene TRBV21-1; no DNA check was done on the table's D call, TRBD1. TRBV21-1 is a recognized pseudogene. This CDR3 is 14 amino acids long.

The chain carries TRBV20-1 and TRBJ1-1, with D tentatively TRBD1 (6 bases). Germline V gene data show CDR1 as DFQATT and CDR2 as SNEGSKA (reference sequence). This CDR3 region has 11 residues. Trimming took off 3 bases at V and 11 bases at J, with 13 bases between the two ends. The CDR3 DNA sequence: TGCAGTGCTAGGGGTGGGGGCCGCGCTTTCTTT. Translating gives CSARGGGRAFF.

The chain carries TRBV5-4 and TRBJ2-6; 8 nucleotides line up with TRBD1. With 5 bases clipped from V and 3 bases from J, the junction kept 4 bases outside the gene matches. CDR3 length: 15 amino acids. The germline V gene has CDR1 SGHNT and CDR2 YYREEE (reference sequence). CDR3 loop: CASRRQGYGANVLTF. In DNA, the CDR3 is TGTGCCAGCAGGAGACAGGGGTATGGGGCCAACGTCCTGACTTTC.

This chain uses TRBV2 with TRBJ1-1; D is ambiguous. V dropped 8 bases and J dropped 3 bases, with 4 bases sitting between them. Looked up from germline, CDR1 is SNHLY and CDR2 is FYNNEI. The CDR3 contains 10 residues. CDR3 sequence: CASAYTEAFF. CDR3 nucleotide sequence: TGTGCCAGCGCGTACACTGAAGCTTTCTTT. The full variable domain, with the rest looked up from reference TRBV2 and TRBJ1-1, is EPEVTQTPSHQVTQMGQEVILRCVPISNHLYFYWYRQILGQKVEFLVSFYNNEISEKSEIFDDQFSVERPDGSNFTLKIRSTKLEDSAMYFCASAYTEAFFGQGTRLTVV.

The chain joins TRBV5-4 to TRBJ1-3; D is uncertain. CDR1 is SGHNT, CDR2 YYREEE, per germline (reference sequence). The CDR3 contains 18 residues. V shed 5 bases and J shed 0 bases, with 21 bases lying between them. Here the CDR3 DNA reads TGTGCCAGCAGTCTTAGATCCCAGCAAGCGAGCTCTGGAAACACCATATATTTT. It specifies CASSLRSQQASSGNTIYF.

The rearrangement uses TRBV19 and TRBJ1-4; D is ambiguous. Germline lookup yields CDR1 LNHDA and CDR2 SQIVND (reference sequence). CDR3 size: 14 residues. With 7 bases removed from V and 8 bases from J, the gap between germline ends came to 17 bases. The CDR3: CASNNARSVEKLFF. The CDR3 coding sequence is TGTGCCAGTAATAATGCGAGGTCGGTCGAAAAACTGTTTTTT.

The rearrangement links TRBV7-2 to TRBJ2-2; 15 bases align to TRBD2. The CDR3 spans 17 residues. CDR1 is SGHTA and CDR2 is FQGNSA in the germline V gene. Trimming removed 4 bases from V and 6 bases from J; junction bases left unmatched: 6. CDR3 nucleotides: TGTGCCAGCAGCTACCGGGGACTAGCGGGAGGTGCCGGGGAGCTGTTTTTT. Translated: CASSYRGLAGGAGELFF.

The rearrangement uses TRBV6-1 and TRBJ1-5, with 9 positions matching TRBD1. V lost 3 bases to trimming and J lost 7 bases; unmatched junction nucleotides: 7. Looked up from germline, CDR1 is MNHNS and CDR2 is SASEGT. This CDR3 has 15 residues. The DNA of the CDR3 is TGTGCCAGCAGTGATTACAGGGGGCGACGGCAGCCCCAGCATTTT. Translating it yields CASSDYRGRRQPQHF.

This clone was picked up a small number of times. The rearrangement joins TRBV29-1 to TRBJ1-1; D gene uncertain. The CDR3 loop spans 10 amino acids. Germline assignment: CDR1 SQVTM and CDR2 ANQGSEA. Trimming shortened V by 3 bases and J by 9 bases, and 8 bases separated the two germline ends. In DNA, the CDR3 is TGCAGCGTTGATGGGGAGAAAGCTTTCTTT. Amino acids: CSVDGEKAFF. Filled out from reference TRBV29-1 and TRBJ1-1, the complete variable domain reads SAVISQKPSRDICQRGTSLTIQCQVDSQVTMMFWYRQQPGQSLTLIATANQGSEATYESGFVIDKFPISRPNLTFSTLTVSNMSPEDSSIYLCSVDGEKAFFGQGTRLTVV.

The chain carries TRBV15 and TRBJ2-7, with unresolved D. V lost 1 base and J lost 3, with 4 bases in between. This CDR3 is built from 12 residues. CDR1 is LNHNV, CDR2 YYDKDF, per germline (reference sequence). For the CDR3, the DNA is TGTGCCACCAGCAGAGGCAGCTACGAGCAGTACTTC. Its translation is CATSRGSYEQYF.

The sample holds a few counts of this clone. This chain connects TRBV5-4 to TRBJ2-1, with 7 bases identical to TRBD2. CDR1 is SGHNT and CDR2 is YYREEE in the germline V gene (reference sequence). After removal of 0 bases from V and 4 bases from J, the junction contained 4 bases not matched to a gene. The CDR3 contains 15 residues. The CDR3 sequence is CASSLGAGGYNEQFF. CDR3 sequence (DNA): TGTGCCAGCAGCTTGGGAGCCGGGGGGTACAATGAGCAGTTCTTC.

This clone has only one observation. This chain connects TRBV4-2 to TRBJ2-1; TRBD1 matches at 10 bases. The germline V gene has CDR1 LGHNA and CDR2 YNFKEQ. This CDR3 is built from 15 residues. V trimming: 1 base; J trimming: 7 bases; junction bases outside the gene matches: 4. This chain's CDR3 is CASSQAGTGVNEQFF. The CDR3 DNA sequence: TGTGCCAGCAGCCAAGCCGGGACAGGGGTGAATGAGCAGTTCTTC.

This clone turned up a few times. The identical CDR3 is also encoded by other nucleotide sequences in the sample. The CDR3 protein is CASLDRGNEKLFF. The CDR3 region has the DNA TGTGCCAGCCTGGATAGAGGGAATGAAAAACTGTTTTTT. The J gene is TRBJ1-4, the V gene TRBV28; D call uncertain. In germline, CDR1 is MDHEN, CDR2 SYDVKM. CDR3 size: 13 residues. Between the trimmed V and J ends, which lost 8 bases and 5 bases, there was a span of 12 bases. Looking up the rest from reference TRBV28 and TRBJ1-4 gives the full variable domain: DVKVTQSSRYLVKRTGEKVFLECVQDMDHENMFWYRQDPGLGLRLIYFSYDVKMKEKGDIPEGYSVSREKKERFSLILESASTNQTSMYLCASLDRGNEKLFFGSGTQLSVL.

This chain uses TRBV4-3 with TRBJ1-6; 7 bases are a match to TRBD1. The germline V gene encodes CDR1 LGHNA and CDR2 YSLEER. The CDR3 sequence is 15 residues long. V trimming: 0 bases; J trimming: 5 bases; junction bases outside the gene matches: 1. CDR3 nucleotides: TGCGCCAGCAGCCAAGACAGGGGGGATAATTCACCCCTCCACTTT. Translating it yields CASSQDRGDNSPLHF.

This clone was recorded a few times. The V call is TRBV29-1, the J call TRBJ2-7; no clear D. Germline loops: CDR1 SQVTM, CDR2 ANQGSEA. This CDR3 contains 13 residues. Trimming took 6 bases from V and 2 from J, leaving 14 bases between them. CDR3 amino acids: CSVTLTRTYEQYF. The CDR3 DNA reads TGCAGCGTAACCCTCACTCGAACCTACGAGCAGTACTTC.

This rearrangement joins TRBV5-1 to TRBJ2-5; a possible D gene is TRBD1 (5 bases). Germline lookup yields CDR1 SGHRS and CDR2 YFSETQ. Trimming pared 3 bases from V and 1 base from J, leaving 13 bases between. CDR3 size: 15 residues. This chain's CDR3 is CASSYNGAVQETQYF. The CDR3 DNA reads TGCGCCAGCAGCTACAATGGGGCAGTCCAAGAGACCCAGTACTTC.

The rearrangement uses TRBV19 and TRBJ2-2, with TRBD1 identical over 10 bases. Germline V gives CDR1 LNHDA, CDR2 SQIVND (reference sequence). The CDR3 loop spans 15 amino acids. Unmatched junction bases numbered 9, after V lost 10 bases and J lost 4 bases. CDR3 region: CATRRDRGPTGELFF. CDR3 nucleotide sequence: TGTGCCACCCGCCGGGACAGGGGACCCACCGGGGAGCTGTTTTTT.

Only a few counts were recorded for this clone. This chain connects TRBV14 to TRBJ1-1, with a weak D call TRBD1 (6 bases). Trimming left V 4 bases short and J 3 bases short, with 9 bases between. Germline V lookup: CDR1 SGHDN, CDR2 FVKESK. The CDR3 has 13 amino acids. Written as DNA, the CDR3 is TGTGCCAGCAGCCGGCAGGGGTACACTGAAGCTTTCTTT. This sequence encodes CASSRQGYTEAFF.

The chain combines TRBV6-4 with TRBJ1-4, with D hard to call. The germline V and J ends were trimmed by 11 bases and 3 bases, with 16 bases remaining between them. Looked up from germline, CDR1 is MRHNA and CDR2 is SNTAGT. The length of the CDR3 is 14 residues. The CDR3 DNA follows: TGTGCCCCCACCCGGGGTAGCGCTAATGAAAAACTGTTTTTT. It is translated as CAPTRGSANEKLFF.

The chain couples TRBV18 to TRBJ2-7; TRBD1 agrees at 10 bases. V shed 3 bases, J shed 1 base, and the junction held 3 bases outside the gene matches. Germline V gene lookup returns CDR1 KGHSH and CDR2 LQKENI. This CDR3 region has 15 residues. CDR3 DNA sequence: TGTGCCAGCTCACCTTCGGACAGGGGGTCCTACGAGCAGTACTTC. Translated: CASSPSDRGSYEQYF.

V gene TRBV5-1 combines with J gene TRBJ2-1, with 10 bases lining up with TRBD2. The CDR3 totals 16 residues. Germline assignment: CDR1 SGHRS and CDR2 YFSETQ. V was clipped by 1 base and J by 5 bases; unmatched bases: 6. This chain's CDR3 is CASSLRPLAGDNEQFF. As DNA, the CDR3 is TGCGCCAGCAGCTTGAGGCCCCTAGCGGGAGACAATGAGCAGTTCTTC.

The rearrangement uses TRBV30 and TRBJ2-7; TRBD1 matches 9 bases. The CDR3 totals 14 residues. V dropped 3 bases and J dropped 3; count of bases not matched to a gene: 6. Germline lookup yields CDR1 GTSNPN and CDR2 SVGIG (reference sequence). The CDR3 DNA sequence: TGTGCCTGGAGCGGCGGGACAGGGAACTACGAGCAGTACTTC. It yields the protein CAWSGGTGNYEQYF.

The chain couples TRBV7-2 to TRBJ2-5; a weak D match, TRBD1 (6 bases). Germline values: CDR1 SGHTA, CDR2 FQGNSA. The length of the CDR3 is 15 residues. Trimming took 2 bases from V and 3 from J, leaving 13 bases between them. The CDR3 DNA reads TGTGCCAGCAGCTTATGGCAGGGGATGGAAGAGACCCAGTACTTC. This codes for CASSLWQGMEETQYF.

The rearrangement uses TRBV27 and TRBJ2-7; 8 nucleotides agree with TRBD1. The V gene's germline CDR1 is MNHEY and CDR2 SMNVEV (reference sequence). CDR3 length: 15 residues. Trimming cost V 4 bases and J 4 bases; bases outside gene matches: 9. This CDR3 is CASSSGGQGVYEQYF. CDR3 in DNA: TGTGCCAGCAGTTCAGGGGGCCAAGGGGTATACGAGCAGTACTTC.

The chain joins TRBV30 to TRBJ1-2; no reliable D call. V lost 5 bases and J lost 8, with 18 bases in between. The CDR3 spans 13 residues. Germline-derived CDR1 and CDR2 are GTSNPN and SVGIG (reference sequence). For the CDR3, the DNA is TGTGCCTGGCCGGACTTACTCACTGGAGGCTACACCTTC. This encodes CAWPDLLTGGYTF.